The clone carrying this T cell receptor (beta chain) was observed at least ten times. The data were taken from a study of T-cell reconstitution after alpha-beta-depleted transplantation in children. The CDR3 is made up of 14 amino acids. Trimming pared 6 bases from V and 3 bases from J, leaving 17 bases between. Germline V gene sequence: CDR1 DFQATT, CDR2 SNEGSKA (reference sequence). During its preparation, the TCRbeta library received unique molecular identifiers. TCRdb passed the PCR reads through MiXCR, listing each CDR3 protein once. In the table there are about 90,000 distinct CDR3 sequences, 7% to 9% of which are singletons.

Sequences were derived from PBMCs from the stem cell graft donor, sampled from the stem cell graft. This receptor was identified in a human donor who donated a stem cell graft to a child with congenital amegakaryocytic thrombocytopenia. J is TRBJ1-1 and V is TRBV20-1; possibly TRBD1 for D (5 bases). CDR3 loop: CSATDTAGDTEAFF. In nucleotides, the CDR3 is TGCAGTGCAACGGACACGGCCGGGGACACTGAAGCTTTCTTT.